The next 22 T cell receptor beta chains were all read from a single sample in a study of T cells in Graves' hyperthyroidism and ophthalmopathy. The TCR beta CDR3 regions underwent amplification using RNA transcripts as the source. Carried out on the TCR CDR3, a first-round RT-PCR used the HTBI primer set. TCRdb itself ran the multiplex PCR reads through MiXCR, one entry per CDR3 protein. The sample yields under 700,000 distinct CDR3 sequences, approximately 44% seen once. The sequenced sample consisted of peripheral blood or thyroid tissue (not recorded which). Receptor source: a woman younger than 35 with Graves' hyperthyroidism.

This clonotype was seen once. A single base separates this from a much larger clone, so it may be a read error. V and J are TRBV5-1 and TRBJ1-2; D perhaps matches TRBD1 (6 bases). The germline V gene has CDR1 SGHRS and CDR2 YFSETQ. The CDR3 sequence is 11 residues long. With 4 bases removed from V and 12 bases from J, the gap between germline ends came to 13 bases. The DNA of the CDR3 is TGCGCCAGCAGCATCCGAGGACAGAACACCTTC. It encodes CASSIRGQNTF.

Written as DNA, the CDR3 is TGCAGCAGTGAATCTGGGGCTCGTGTCACTGAAGCTTTCTTT. As protein: CSSESGARVTEAFF. This chain connects TRBV29-1 to TRBJ1-1; TRBD1 is a possible D gene (5 bases). V was clipped by 8 bases and J by 4 bases, with 20 bases between them. Germline V gene sequence: CDR1 SQVTM, CDR2 ANQGSEA. CDR3 size: 14 residues.

CDR3 protein: CASSPREAYGYTF. The CDR3 DNA reads TGTGCCAGCAGCCCTCGGGAGGCCTATGGCTACACCTTC. The chain employs TRBV11-2 and TRBJ1-2; D is unresolved. The CDR3 extends over 13 amino acids. In germline, CDR1 is SGHAT, CDR2 FQNNGV. V was pared by 5 bases and J by 4 bases, with 11 bases between.

In the case of this clonotype: A read error may explain this, as a much larger clone is one base away. The genes are TRBV10-3 and TRBJ2-5, with D hard to call. The CDR3 has 11 amino acids. Deletions cut 6 bases from V and 4 bases from J, with 6 bases between. CDR1 and CDR2 from the germline V gene are ENHRY and SYGVKD. The CDR3 nucleotides are TGTGCCATCAGCTCAACAGAGACCCAGTACTTC. This encodes CAISSTETQYF.

In this sample, this clonotype is medium-sized (0.01 to 0.1%). The V gene is TRBV7-2, the J gene TRBJ1-3; tentative D call: TRBD1 (5 bases). Germline lookup yields CDR1 SGHTA and CDR2 FQGNSA. The ends were cut back, 5 bases at V and 0 bases at J, with 11 bases in the middle. The CDR3 contains 15 residues. DNA for the CDR3: TGTGCCAGCAGCCAGGGACGGACCTCTGGAAACACCATATATTTT. Its protein product is CASSQGRTSGNTIYF.

This clonotype occurred many times. The chain employs TRBV2 and TRBJ2-3, with 10 nucleotides matching TRBD2. The CDR3 length is 15 residues. Germline V gene data show CDR1 as SNHLY and CDR2 as FYNNEI. Trimming at V came to 7 bases and at J to 4 bases, leaving 8 bases not matched to a gene. The CDR3 DNA reads as TGTGCCAGCAACGCTCTAGCGGGAGACGCAGATACGCAGTATTTT. It codes for CASNALAGDADTQYF.

V and J are TRBV2 and TRBJ2-2; the D gene could be TRBD1 or TRBD2 (5 bases each). The CDR3 runs 15 residues. Trimming took 7 bases from V and 0 from J, leaving 12 bases between them. CDR1 and CDR2 from the germline V gene are SNHLY and FYNNEI. This CDR3 is CASTRDGPNTGELFF. CDR3 DNA sequence: TGTGCCAGCACCCGGGACGGGCCGAACACCGGGGAGCTGTTTTTT.

CDR3 loop: CASSSQDNNYGYTF. The CDR3 nucleotides read TGTGCCAGCAGCTCACAAGACAACAACTATGGCTACACCTTC. This chain uses TRBV12-3 or TRBV12-4 with TRBJ1-2; the D is unclear. Trimming cost V 6 bases and J 2 bases, with 13 bases left between them. The CDR3 is 14 amino acids.

This clonotype came up a few times. This chain joins TRBV19 and TRBJ1-2, with no clear D. The CDR3 extends over 14 amino acids. CDR1 is LNHDA, CDR2 SQIVND, per germline (reference sequence). Trimming stripped 0 bases from V and 3 bases from J, with 8 bases between. The CDR3: CASSIENGYYGYTF. In DNA form, the CDR3 reads TGTGCCAGTAGTATAGAGAACGGGTACTATGGCTACACCTTC.

This clonotype was seen a handful of times. The chain links TRBV7-9 to TRBJ2-6; D might be TRBD1 (6 bases). The CDR3 is 17 amino acids. Deletions cut 3 bases from V and 1 base from J, with 13 bases between. Germline-derived CDR1 and CDR2 are SEHNR and FQNEAQ (reference sequence). Written as DNA, the CDR3 is TGTGCCAGCAGCTTGTTTGCAGGGGTATCTGGGGCCAACGTCCTGACTTTC. This gives the protein CASSLFAGVSGANVLTF. The full variable domain, in which reference TRBV7-9 and TRBJ2-6 provide the parts outside the CDR3, is DTGVSQNPRHKITKRGQNVTFRCDPISEHNRLYWYRQTLGQGPEFLTYFQNEAQLEKSRLLSDRFSAERPKGSFSTLEIQRTEQGDSAMYLCASSLFAGVSGANVLTFGAGSRLTVL.

The chain couples TRBV11-3 to TRBJ1-1, with D perhaps TRBD1 (6 bases). There are 15 residues in the CDR3. CDR1 is SGHNT and CDR2 is YENEEA in the germline V gene. The V end lost 5 bases, the J end lost 0 bases, and 13 bases lay between the germline ends. The CDR3 here is CASSQAGQLNTEAFF. DNA of the CDR3: TGTGCCAGCAGCCAGGCGGGACAACTGAACACTGAAGCTTTCTTT.

This clonotype has ten or more counts. The rearrangement uses TRBV7-2 and TRBJ2-7, with TRBD2 as a possible D gene (5 bases). The CDR3 contains 14 residues. The V end was cut by 8 bases, the J end by 2 bases, with 16 bases between. Per germline, CDR1 SGHTA and CDR2 FQGNSA. The CDR3 spells CASRLRERTYEQYF. The CDR3 DNA reads TGTGCCAGCCGGTTGAGGGAGCGCACCTACGAGCAGTACTTC.

Comment on this clonotype: One junction end does not reproduce the germline sequence, and a read error may be involved. The chain links TRBV5-4 to TRBJ2-7, with TRBD2 identical over 9 bases. The CDR3 consists of 14 residues. Germline V lookup: CDR1 SGHNT, CDR2 YYREEE (reference sequence). This chain's CDR3 is CASSLFSGSYGQYF. The CDR3 nucleotides read TGTGCCAGCAGCTTATTTAGCGGGAGCTACGGGCAGTACTTC.

The chain is built from TRBV12-3 or TRBV12-4 and TRBJ2-3; unclear D gene. V lost 5 bases, J lost 2 bases, and 11 bases lay in between. The length of the CDR3 is 14 residues. This CDR3 reads CASSPGEHTDTQYF. As DNA, the CDR3 is TGTGCCAGCAGTCCCGGAGAGCACACAGATACGCAGTATTTT.

This clonotype was recorded at least ten times. The chain employs TRBV7-2 and TRBJ1-1; D possibly corresponds to TRBD1 (5 bases). V was clipped by 6 bases and J by 0 bases, with 8 bases between them. Germline loops: CDR1 SGHTA, CDR2 FQGNSA. The CDR3 loop spans 13 amino acids. CDR3 loop: CASRLTVNTEAFF. The CDR3 DNA sequence: TGTGCCAGCAGGTTGACAGTGAACACTGAAGCTTTCTTT.

This sequence joins TRBV20-1 and TRBJ1-2; D unresolved. Germline-derived CDR1 and CDR2 are DFQATT and SNEGSKA (reference sequence). This CDR3 is built from 13 residues. The V and J ends lost 3 bases and 2 bases respectively, with 10 bases between them. CDR3 sequence reads: CSARTTSNYGYTF. The CDR3 DNA follows: TGCAGTGCTAGGACGACGTCCAACTATGGCTACACCTTC.

The chain combines TRBV20-1 with TRBJ2-7; 9 bases fit TRBD2. The germline V gene encodes CDR1 DFQATT and CDR2 SNEGSKA (reference sequence). J gave up 5 bases and V 8 bases, and 13 bases lay outside the gene matches. The CDR3 consists of 14 residues. Written as DNA, the CDR3 is TGCAGTACTCTCTCGGTAGCGGGAGTCGACGAGCAGTACTTC. Encoded protein: CSTLSVAGVDEQYF.

This clonotype was observed many times. The CDR3 DNA reads as TGTGCCAGCAGCTCGACAGGGGACTCTGGAAACACCATATATTTT. Its translation is CASSSTGDSGNTIYF. This chain links TRBV2 with TRBJ1-3; TRBD1 aligns across 8 bases. This CDR3 comprises 15 residues. Germline trimming cut 6 bases from V and 0 bases from J; bases unmatched to any gene: 4. Germline-derived CDR1 and CDR2 are SNHLY and FYNNEI.

This chain uses TRBV6-2 or TRBV6-3 with TRBJ1-5; weak D call: TRBD1 (6 bases). Germline V gene data show CDR1 as MNHEY and CDR2 as SVGEGT. CDR3 length: 15 amino acids. Trimming cost V 8 bases and J 4 bases, with 18 bases left between them. The CDR3, as DNA: TGTGCCAGCTCGCAATGGACAGTTGAGAATCAGCCCCAGCATTTT. Translated: CASSQWTVENQPQHF.

The chain carries TRBV2 and TRBJ2-5, with 7 bases aligning to TRBD1. Germline V gene sequence: CDR1 SNHLY, CDR2 FYNNEI. CDR3 length: 17 amino acids. V lost 5 bases and J lost 0; bases outside the gene matches: 12. In DNA form, the CDR3 reads TGTGCCAGCAGTTCAATTGCAGGGGGTTTGTACCAAGAGACCCAGTACTTC. Amino acid sequence: CASSSIAGGLYQETQYF.

In regard to this clonotype: The junction differs from germline at one of its ends, possibly a read error. This chain uses TRBV20-1 with TRBJ1-1; TRBD1 matches at 9 bases. Germline V gene lookup returns CDR1 DFQATT and CDR2 SNEGSKA (reference sequence). This CDR3 is 11 amino acids long. CDR3 residues: CNASHRGPAFF. Here the CDR3 DNA reads TGCAATGCTAGCCACAGGGGGCCAGCTTTCTTT.

This chain connects TRBV19 to TRBJ1-5, with no clear D. The CDR3 covers 15 residues. CDR1 is LNHDA, CDR2 SQIVND, per germline (reference sequence). The germline V and J ends were trimmed by 2 bases and 4 bases, with 12 bases remaining between them. The CDR3 nucleotides read TGTGCCAGTAGTATACTGGAAGGCGGAAATCAGCCCCAGCATTTT. Protein product: CASSILEGGNQPQHF.